This T cell receptor (beta chain) comes out of a study of blood T cell repertoires in COVID-19. The wider study: In each case, the material was cDNA or gDNA derived from T cells, B-cell-depleted T cells, or PBMCs.

How the authors handled the data: Estimates of nucleated cell counts were drawn from the amplification of reference gene primers. Here immunoSEQ multiplex PCR was the method, and the copy in TCRdb shows in-frame clones only, minus some. The V and J calls and clone size come from that table; D and trimming were worked out from the DNA. This table holds about 100,000 clones, 69% found once. Trimming removed 4 bases from V and 10 bases from J; junction bases left unmatched: 8. Germline-derived CDR1 and CDR2 are GTSNPN and SVGIG (reference sequence). This CDR3 is 14 amino acids long. The chain employs TRBV30 and TRBJ2-1; 12 nucleotides line up with TRBD2. The sequenced sample was peripheral blood. The sequence was obtained from a man aged 80 or over with acute or convalescent COVID-19. The CDR3 DNA reads TGTGCCTGGACTTCTAGCGGGAGGGCAGGGGAGCAGTTCTTC. Amino acids: CAWTSSGRAGEQFF. Variable domain in full (rest from reference TRBV30 and TRBJ2-1): SQTIHQWPATLVQPVGSPLSLECTVEGTSNPNLYWYRQAAGRGLQLLFYSVGIGQISSEVPQNLSASRPQDRQFILSSKKLLLSDSGFYLCAWTSSGRAGEQFFGPGTRLTVL.